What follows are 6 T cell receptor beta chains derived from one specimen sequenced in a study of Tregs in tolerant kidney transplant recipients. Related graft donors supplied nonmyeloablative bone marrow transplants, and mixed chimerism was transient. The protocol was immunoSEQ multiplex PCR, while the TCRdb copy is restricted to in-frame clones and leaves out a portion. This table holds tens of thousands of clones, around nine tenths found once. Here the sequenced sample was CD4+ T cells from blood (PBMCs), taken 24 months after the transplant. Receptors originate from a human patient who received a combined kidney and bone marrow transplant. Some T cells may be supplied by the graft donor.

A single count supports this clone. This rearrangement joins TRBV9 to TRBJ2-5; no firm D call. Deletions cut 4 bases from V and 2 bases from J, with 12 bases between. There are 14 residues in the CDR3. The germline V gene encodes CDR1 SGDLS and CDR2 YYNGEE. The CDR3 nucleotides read TGTGCCAGCAGCACGAACTTGAATCAAGAGACCCAGTACTTC. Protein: CASSTNLNQETQYF.

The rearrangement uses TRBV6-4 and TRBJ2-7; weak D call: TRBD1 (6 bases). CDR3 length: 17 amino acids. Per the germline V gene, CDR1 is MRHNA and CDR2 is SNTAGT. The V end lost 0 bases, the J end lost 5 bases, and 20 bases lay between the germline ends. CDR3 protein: CASSDSTTGPHGHEQYF. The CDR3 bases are TGTGCCAGCAGTGACTCGACGACAGGCCCTCACGGCCACGAGCAGTACTTC.

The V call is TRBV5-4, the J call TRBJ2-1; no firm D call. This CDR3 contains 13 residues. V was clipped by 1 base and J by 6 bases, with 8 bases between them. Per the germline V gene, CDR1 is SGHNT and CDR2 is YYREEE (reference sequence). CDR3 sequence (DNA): TGTGCCAGCAGCTTGAATCACTTCAATGAGCAGTTCTTC. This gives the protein CASSLNHFNEQFF.

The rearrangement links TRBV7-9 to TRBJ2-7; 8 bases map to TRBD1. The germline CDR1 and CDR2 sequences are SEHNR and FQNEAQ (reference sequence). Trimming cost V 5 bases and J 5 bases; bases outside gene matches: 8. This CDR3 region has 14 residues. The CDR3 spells CASSQWDRKNEQYF. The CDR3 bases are TGTGCCAGCAGCCAATGGGACAGGAAGAACGAGCAGTACTTC.

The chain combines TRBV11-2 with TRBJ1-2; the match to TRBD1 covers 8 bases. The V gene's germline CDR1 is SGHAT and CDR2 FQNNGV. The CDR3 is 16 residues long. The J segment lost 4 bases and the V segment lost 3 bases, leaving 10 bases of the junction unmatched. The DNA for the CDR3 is TGTGCCAGCAGCTTCGGGACAGGCAAATCCCTCTATGGCTACACCTTC. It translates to CASSFGTGKSLYGYTF.

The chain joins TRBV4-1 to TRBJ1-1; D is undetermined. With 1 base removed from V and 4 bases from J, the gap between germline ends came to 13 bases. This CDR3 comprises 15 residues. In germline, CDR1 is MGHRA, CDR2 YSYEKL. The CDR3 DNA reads TGCGCCAGCAGCCAAGCCTCGGGGAGGAGCACTGAAGCTTTCTTT. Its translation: CASSQASGRSTEAFF.